The next 5 T cell receptor beta chains were all read from a single sample in a study of Ad26.COV2.S vaccination and SARS-CoV-2 variants. Generated by immunoSEQ multiplex PCR, the TCRdb table keeps only in-frame clones and is missing some. This table holds about 470,000 clones, 90% found once. Regarding treatment: about 20 received Ad26.COV2.S at low or high dose, single or two shots; several received placebo; per-sample allocation not given. The investigators took samples on day 63 after the first vaccine or placebo injection. This specimen was peripheral blood, taken in a trial of Ad26.COV2.S vaccine versus placebo. The origin of the receptors is a person between 18 and 65 years old who received the Ad26.COV2.S COVID-19 vaccine or a placebo.

This chain uses TRBV5-1 with TRBJ1-4, with TRBD1 as a possible D gene (6 bases). Germline V gene data show CDR1 as SGHRS and CDR2 as YFSETQ. The CDR3 totals 17 residues. Trimming took off 0 bases at V and 11 bases at J, with 23 bases between the two ends. The CDR3 DNA reads TGCGCCAGCAGCTTGGCCGGACAGAGCTTCAATTCTGGGAAACTGTTTTTT. It yields the protein CASSLAGQSFNSGKLFF.

The genes are TRBV5-1 and TRBJ2-2, with 13 bases fitting TRBD2. There are 15 residues in the CDR3. V was pared by 7 bases and J by 5 bases, with 5 bases of the junction left unmatched. Germline CDR1 SGHRS, CDR2 YFSETQ. The CDR3 reads CASGSGLAGTGELFF. CDR3 DNA sequence: TGCGCCAGCGGTTCGGGACTAGCGGGGACCGGGGAGCTGTTTTTT.

This clone was seen a handful of times. The J gene is TRBJ1-4, the V gene TRBV28, with 10 bases that match TRBD1. V lost 6 bases and J lost 9; bases outside the gene matches: 10. The germline CDR1 and CDR2 sequences are MDHEN and SYDVKM. The CDR3 is made up of 15 amino acids. As DNA, the CDR3 is TGTGCCAGCAGGCTACCGGGACAGGGGTTGAAAAAACTGTTTTTT. Protein sequence: CASRLPGQGLKKLFF.

V is TRBV7-9 and J is TRBJ1-2, with D possibly TRBD1 on 6 matching bases. The V end was cut by 5 bases, the J end by 6 bases, with 16 bases between. The length of the CDR3 is 14 residues. Per the germline V gene, CDR1 is SEHNR and CDR2 is FQNEAQ (reference sequence). The CDR3 nucleotides read TGTGCCAGCAGCCCACAGGGTTATAGTGATGGCTACACCTTC. Amino acid sequence: CASSPQGYSDGYTF.

V is TRBV14 and J is TRBJ2-7, with D unresolved. Trimming took off 0 bases at V and 0 bases at J, with 9 bases between the two ends. The CDR3 consists of 15 residues. Germline CDR1 is SGHDN and CDR2 is FVKESK. This CDR3 is CASSQDGGSSYEQYF. Here the CDR3 DNA reads TGTGCCAGCAGCCAAGATGGTGGTAGCTCCTACGAGCAGTACTTC. Variable domain in full (rest from reference TRBV14 and TRBJ2-7): EAGVTQFPSHSVIEKGQTVTLRCDPISGHDNLYWYRRVMGKEIKFLLHFVKESKQDESGMPNNRFLAERTGGTYSTLKVQPAELEDSGVYFCASSQDGGSSYEQYFGPGTRLTVT.